One sample yielded the 14 T cell receptor beta chains listed below, sequenced in a study of T cell changes during pregnancy in multiple sclerosis. Sequencing was performed with immunoSEQ multiplex PCR; in TCRdb, only in-frame clones are kept and a portion is missing. Seen here are some 60,000 clones, 93% observed once, and the top ten hold more than 1.5%. The material sequenced was peripheral blood, taken after pregnancy. The receptors were gathered from a female donor with multiple sclerosis, enrolled in a pregnancy study.

The CDR3 sequence is CASRGAGPEQYF. DNA for the CDR3: TGTGCCAGCAGGGGGGCCGGACCCGAGCAGTACTTC. The rearrangement joins TRBV2 to TRBJ2-7; D may be TRBD1 (6 bases). The CDR3 runs to 12 residues. Germline V CDR1 and CDR2: SNHLY, FYNNEI. The V gene lost 6 bases and the J gene lost 6 bases, with 12 bases spanning the gap.

This chain links TRBV11-2 with TRBJ1-2, with a tentative D call TRBD1 (6 bases). Deletions cut 4 bases from V and 8 bases from J, with 32 bases between. CDR3 length equals 19 residues. Germline V gives CDR1 SGHAT, CDR2 FQNNGV. CDR3 sequence: CASSYSIRGSSILWWGYTF. CDR3 coding DNA: TGTGCCAGCAGCTACTCCATCAGGGGCTCCTCCATTCTATGGTGGGGCTACACCTTC.

V is TRBV7-9 and J is TRBJ2-3; D perhaps matches TRBD1 (5 bases). Between the trimmed V and J ends, which lost 7 bases and 1 base, there was a span of 21 bases. Germline V CDR1 and CDR2: SEHNR, FQNEAQ (reference sequence). The CDR3 spans 17 residues. The DNA of the CDR3 is TGTGCCAGCACCGACCCCTACCTCGTACAGGGCACAGATACGCAGTATTTT. Protein product: CASTDPYLVQGTDTQYF.

This rearrangement joins TRBV19 to TRBJ1-5; D perhaps matches TRBD1 (5 bases). V gave up 9 bases and J gave up 1 base, with 13 bases separating them. CDR3 length: 14 amino acids. Per the germline V gene, CDR1 is LNHDA and CDR2 is SQIVND (reference sequence). The CDR3 here is CASTDIRSNQPQHF. CDR3 DNA sequence: TGTGCCAGCACGGACATTCGGAGCAATCAGCCCCAGCATTTT.

The V call is TRBV5-6, the J call TRBJ1-1, with 7 bases matching TRBD1. Trimming at V came to 0 bases and at J to 7 bases, leaving 12 bases not matched to a gene. The CDR3 spans 16 residues. The germline V gene has CDR1 SGHDT and CDR2 YYEEEE. CDR3 nucleotides: TGTGCCAGCAGCTTGGCCCCCCAGGGGGGAGTGGGTGAAGCTTTCTTT. Protein sequence: CASSLAPQGGVGEAFF.

J is TRBJ2-1 and V is TRBV5-1; 8 bases fit TRBD2. The V gene end was trimmed by 3 bases and the J gene end by 3 bases; junction bases not matched to a gene: 8. Germline CDR1 SGHRS, CDR2 YFSETQ. The CDR3 consists of 16 residues. The CDR3 region has the DNA TGCGCCAGCAGCTCCGGTGGGCTAGCGGGCTACAATGAGCAGTTCTTC. This codes for CASSSGGLAGYNEQFF.

The chain uses TRBV6-6 and TRBJ2-3; 12 bases are shared with TRBD1. The V gene end was trimmed by 6 bases and the J gene end by 8 bases; junction bases not matched to a gene: 6. The CDR3 consists of 14 residues. Germline V CDR1 and CDR2: MNHNY, SVGAGI (reference sequence). CDR3 region: CASSLGQGASTQYF. CDR3 bases: TGTGCCAGCAGCCTGGGACAGGGGGCTTCTACGCAGTATTTT.

This chain joins TRBV7-8 and TRBJ1-5; D might be TRBD1 (6 bases). The CDR3 totals 14 residues. Trimming took off 4 bases at V and 2 bases at J, with 9 bases between the two ends. Per germline, CDR1 SGHVS and CDR2 FQNEAQ. The CDR3 here is CASSSRQGNQPQHF. In DNA form, the CDR3 reads TGTGCCAGCAGCTCCCGACAGGGCAATCAGCCCCAGCATTTT. Full variable domain (remainder filled in from reference TRBV7-8 and TRBJ1-5): GAGVSQSPRYKVAKRGQDVALRCDPISGHVSLFWYQQALGQGPEFLTYFQNEAQLDKSGLPSDRFFAERPEGSVSTLKIQRTQQEDSAVYLCASSSRQGNQPQHFGDGTRLSIL.

V is TRBV7-6 and J is TRBJ1-3; 9 bases map to TRBD1. The CDR3 runs 14 residues. The junction had 3 bases not matched to a gene; V was cut back by 1 base and J by 8 bases. From germline, CDR1 is SGHVS and CDR2 FNYEAQ. CDR3 DNA sequence: TGTGCCAGCAGCTTAGGGACAGGGGAACACACCATATATTTT. Protein: CASSLGTGEHTIYF.

The chain has TRBV5-4 and TRBJ2-2; D perhaps matches TRBD2 (6 bases). Germline V gives CDR1 SGHNT, CDR2 YYREEE (reference sequence). The CDR3 consists of 15 residues. The ends were cut back, 4 bases at V and 2 bases at J, with 12 bases in the middle. The CDR3 coding sequence is TGTGCCAGCAGCGCGGGACTGCCTAACACCGGGGAGCTGTTTTTT. Protein sequence: CASSAGLPNTGELFF.

This clone was observed once. A junction end diverges from the germline sequence, so it may reflect a read error. The CDR3 coding sequence is TGTGCTAGCAGCGAAGGGACTCACCAAGAGACCCAGTACTTC. Amino acids: CASSEGTHQETQYF. V and J are TRBV7-7 and TRBJ2-5; a weak D match, TRBD2 (6 bases). CDR3 length equals 14 residues. The germline CDR1 and CDR2 sequences are SSHAT and FNYEAQ (reference sequence).

This rearrangement joins TRBV7-8 to TRBJ1-5; 8 nucleotides line up with TRBD1. The CDR3 is made up of 15 amino acids. V dropped 1 base and J dropped 7; count of bases not matched to a gene: 6. Germline lookup yields CDR1 SGHVS and CDR2 FQNEAQ. This CDR3 is CASSLGDRGRQPQHF. In DNA, the CDR3 is TGTGCCAGCAGCTTAGGAGACAGGGGTAGGCAGCCCCAGCATTTT.

The chain links TRBV11-3 to TRBJ2-7; the match to TRBD2 covers 14 bases. Trimming took 5 bases from V and 10 from J; bases not matched to a gene: 4. The germline gives CDR1 SGHNT, CDR2 YENEEA. This CDR3 spans 13 amino acids. The CDR3 sequence: CASSRGLAGEQYF. Here the CDR3 DNA reads TGTGCCAGCAGCCGGGGACTAGCGGGAGAACAGTACTTC.

The rearrangement links TRBV30 to TRBJ2-5; D gene unclear. The J call could be wrong; TRBJ2-7 is a better fit for the DNA end. This CDR3 comprises 11 residues. The germline CDR1 and CDR2 sequences are GTSNPN and SVGIG (reference sequence). CDR3 region: CAWSVSYEQYF. CDR3 nucleotides: TGTGCCTGGAGTGTATCCTACGAGCAGTACTTC.